The sequence of this T cell receptor beta chain was determined in a study of low-dose radiotherapy and immunotherapy resistance in tumors. At the level of the study: Cohort 2 received 1 Gy per fraction every two weeks, totaling 13 Gy over 26 weeks. The 200 mg/m2 dose of intravenous cyclophosphamide was given every two weeks, one day before radiation and immunotherapy. Aspirin 300 mg was given orally each day for four cycles from cycle 1 day 1.

Primers targeting TRAV and TRBV primed first-strand cDNA, covering alpha and beta chains. TCRs underwent roughly 19 PCR cycles of amplification with a constant-region primer and V-primer adapter. TCRdb itself ran the reads through MiXCR, one entry per CDR3 protein. Of 65,000 to 95,000 distinct CDR3 sequences detected, 18% appear once; the ten largest clones hold more than 4.5%. Indicated time point: before trial treatment. Administered to the donors were nivolumab, ipilimumab, aspirin, low-dose cyclophosphamide and low-dose radiotherapy. The CDR3 is made up of 11 amino acids. Germline-derived CDR1 and CDR2 are DFQATT and SNEGSKA (reference sequence). Trimming removed 2 bases from V and 2 bases from J, with 4 bases in between. Concerning this clonotype itself: This may be a read error, as it is one base from a much larger clone.

The gene calls are TRBV20-1 and TRBJ2-7; D ambiguous. The starting material was PBMCs, obtained before treatment. The clonotype originates from a male donor with prostate cancer. DNA of the CDR3: TGCAGTGCTAGAAAAGCCTACGAGCAGTACTTC. It yields the protein CSARKAYEQYF.